The rows below give T cell receptor beta chains drawn from one sample of a study of shared clonotypes between healthy human individuals. Produced via immunoSEQ multiplex PCR; TCRdb's table is partial and in-frame only. Found here are over a million clones, more than 60% of them singletons; the top ten hold about 1.5%. Sequenced material: memory CD4+ T cells sorted from blood. The receptors come from a man between 18 and 35 years old in good health. The conserved cysteine and the conserved F or W are not part of the CDR3 here. Each record gives: CDR3 protein, V gene, J gene, CDR3 length.

CDR3aa: ASSDQGGNTEAF
v_gene: TRBV6-1
j_gene: TRBJ1-1
len: 12

CDR3aa: ASSLPGPSTDTQY
v_gene: TRBV2
j_gene: TRBJ2-3
len: 13

CDR3aa: ASSSDSSGNTIY
v_gene: TRBV19
j_gene: TRBJ1-3
len: 12

CDR3aa: ASRAAPSNTGELF
v_gene: TRBV6-6
j_gene: TRBJ2-2
len: 13

CDR3aa: ASSRMSSTDTQY
v_gene: TRBV5-1
j_gene: TRBJ2-3
len: 12

CDR3aa: ASSSTTVSGNTIY
v_gene: TRBV13
j_gene: TRBJ1-3
len: 13

CDR3aa: ASSLGVRGQSSYEQY
v_gene: TRBV5-6
j_gene: TRBJ2-7
len: 15

CDR3aa: ASSEGTGGRAPLH
v_gene: TRBV10-1
j_gene: TRBJ1-6
len: 13

CDR3aa: ASKGEGTYTEAF
v_gene: TRBV28
j_gene: TRBJ1-1
len: 12

CDR3aa: AISEPRGGKYEQY
v_gene: TRBV10-3
j_gene: TRBJ2-7
len: 13

CDR3aa: ASSDSRGTKETQY
v_gene: TRBV6-4
j_gene: TRBJ2-5
len: 13

CDR3aa: ASSSTGREGRGGELF
v_gene: TRBV5-4
j_gene: TRBJ2-2
len: 15

CDR3aa: ASSLDFTDTQY
v_gene: TRBV7-2
j_gene: TRBJ2-3
len: 11

CDR3aa: ASSEAWGSALRNYGYT
v_gene: TRBV6-1
j_gene: TRBJ1-2
len: 16